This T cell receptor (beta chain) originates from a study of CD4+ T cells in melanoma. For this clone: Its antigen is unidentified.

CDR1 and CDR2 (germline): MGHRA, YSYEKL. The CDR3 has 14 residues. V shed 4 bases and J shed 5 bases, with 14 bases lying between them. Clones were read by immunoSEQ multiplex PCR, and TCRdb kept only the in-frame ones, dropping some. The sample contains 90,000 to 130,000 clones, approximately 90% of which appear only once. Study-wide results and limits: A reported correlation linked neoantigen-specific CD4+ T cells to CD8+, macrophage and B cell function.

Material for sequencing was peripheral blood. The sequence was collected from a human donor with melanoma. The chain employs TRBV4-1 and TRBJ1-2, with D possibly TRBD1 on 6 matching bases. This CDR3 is CASSREDRLYGYTF. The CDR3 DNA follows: TGCGCCAGCAGCCGAGAAGACAGGCTATATGGCTACACCTTC.